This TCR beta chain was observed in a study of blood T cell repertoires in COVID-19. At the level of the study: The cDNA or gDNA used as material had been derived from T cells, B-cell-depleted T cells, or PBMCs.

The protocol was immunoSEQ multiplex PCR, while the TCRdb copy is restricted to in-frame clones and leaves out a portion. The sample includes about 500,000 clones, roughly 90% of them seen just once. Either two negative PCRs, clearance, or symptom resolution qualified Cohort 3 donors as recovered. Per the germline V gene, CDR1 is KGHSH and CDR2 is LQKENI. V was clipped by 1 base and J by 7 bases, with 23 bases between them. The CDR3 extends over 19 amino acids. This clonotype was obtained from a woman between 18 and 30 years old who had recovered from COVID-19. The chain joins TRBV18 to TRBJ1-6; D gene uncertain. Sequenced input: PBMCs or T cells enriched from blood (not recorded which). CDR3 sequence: CASSPLRSAEGGPNSPLHF. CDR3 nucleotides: TGTGCCAGCTCACCACTTCGCAGTGCGGAAGGAGGTCCCAATTCACCCCTCCACTTT. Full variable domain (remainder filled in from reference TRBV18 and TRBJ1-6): NAGVMQNPRHLVRRRGQEARLRCSPMKGHSHVYWYRQLPEEGLKFMVYLQKENIIDESGMPKERFSAEFPKEGPSILRIQQVVRGDSAAYFCASSPLRSAEGGPNSPLHFGNGTRLTVT.